Listed below are T cell receptor beta chains from one sample, sequenced in a study of OX40 agonist ivuxolimab in advanced cancers. The assay was immunoSEQ multiplex PCR, and TCRdb's table has in-frame clones only and misses some. The table records under 70,000 clones, 85% to 90% of them present only once. The source material was CD4+ or CD8+ T cells sorted from blood, sampled in a trial of the OX40 agonist ivuxolimab. The origin of the receptors is an adult with an advanced solid tumor such as melanoma, head and neck, liver or kidney cancer. Both conserved end residues are part of each CDR3. The D gene is left open where the match is weak. Rows give clone size only sometimes, using once, few, many, or a class for an expanded clone.

D gene	CDR3 length	clone size	V gene	J gene	CDR3 DNA	CDR3 protein
NA	16	NA	TRBV9	TRBJ2-4	TGTGCCAGCAGCGTAGACGCAGGGGGGGTGTTAAACATTCAGTACTTC	CASSVDAGGVLNIQYF
TRBD1	16	NA	TRBV6-1	TRBJ2-1	TGTGCCAGCAGTGAAATGGGACAGCCGTCCTACAATGAGCAGTTCTTC	CASSEMGQPSYNEQFF
TRBD1	13	NA	TRBV30	TRBJ2-1	TGTGCCTGGAGTGGGGGACAGGACAATGAGCAGTTCTTC	CAWSGGQDNEQFF
NA	14	NA	TRBV10-3	TRBJ2-1	TGTGCCATCGGGAACCGGCTGGACTACAATGAGCAGTTCTTC	CAIGNRLDYNEQFF
NA	13	NA	TRBV11-2	TRBJ2-3	TGTGCCAGCAGCCTTTCGACCGGGAATACGCAGTATTTT	CASSLSTGNTQYF
NA	15	few	TRBV9	TRBJ1-1	TGTGCCAGCAGCGTACAGGATGGTTGGGGGACTGAAGCTTTCTTT	CASSVQDGWGTEAFF
NA	15	NA	TRBV21-1	TRBJ1-3	TGTGCCAGCAGAGGGAACAGGCCCTCTGGAAACACCATATATTTT	CASRGNRPSGNTIYF
TRBD2	17	NA	TRBV7-9	TRBJ2-5	TGTGCCAGCAGCTCCGGGACTAGCGGGAGGGCCGGGGAGACCCAGTACTTC	CASSSGTSGRAGETQYF
NA	14	NA	TRBV7-8	TRBJ1-1	TGTGCCAGCAGCCCTCGGGAGGGTAGGAATTCGGCTTTCTTT	CASSPREGRNSAFF
TRBD2	16	NA	TRBV5-1	TRBJ2-7	TGCGCCAGCAGCCTTAGGGGTAGCGGGCCTTCCTACGAGCAGTACTTC	CASSLRGSGPSYEQYF
NA	13	NA	TRBV19	TRBJ2-7	TGTGCCAGTAGTATAGTGAACTCCTACGAGCAGTACTTC	CASSIVNSYEQYF
NA	13	NA	TRBV28	TRBJ2-7	TGTGCCAGCCATAGGACTGCATCCTACGAGCAGTACTTC	CASHRTASYEQYF
NA	14	NA	TRBV2	TRBJ1-3	TGTGCCAGCAGTGAAGGGGGTCCTGGAAACACCATATATTTT	CASSEGGPGNTIYF
TRBD1	15	NA	TRBV6-1	TRBJ1-1	TGTGCCAGCAGCCGCATGGACAGGGGGCTCACTGAAGCTTTCTTT	CASSRMDRGLTEAFF
NA	14	NA	TRBV6-6	TRBJ1-5	TGTGCCAGCAGTTACAGAGGGGGTTATCAGCCCCAGCATTTT	CASSYRGGYQPQHF
NA	15	NA	TRBV27	TRBJ2-1	TGTGCCAGCACGAAGGGGGGACAGAAGTACAATGAGCAGTTCTTC	CASTKGGQKYNEQFF